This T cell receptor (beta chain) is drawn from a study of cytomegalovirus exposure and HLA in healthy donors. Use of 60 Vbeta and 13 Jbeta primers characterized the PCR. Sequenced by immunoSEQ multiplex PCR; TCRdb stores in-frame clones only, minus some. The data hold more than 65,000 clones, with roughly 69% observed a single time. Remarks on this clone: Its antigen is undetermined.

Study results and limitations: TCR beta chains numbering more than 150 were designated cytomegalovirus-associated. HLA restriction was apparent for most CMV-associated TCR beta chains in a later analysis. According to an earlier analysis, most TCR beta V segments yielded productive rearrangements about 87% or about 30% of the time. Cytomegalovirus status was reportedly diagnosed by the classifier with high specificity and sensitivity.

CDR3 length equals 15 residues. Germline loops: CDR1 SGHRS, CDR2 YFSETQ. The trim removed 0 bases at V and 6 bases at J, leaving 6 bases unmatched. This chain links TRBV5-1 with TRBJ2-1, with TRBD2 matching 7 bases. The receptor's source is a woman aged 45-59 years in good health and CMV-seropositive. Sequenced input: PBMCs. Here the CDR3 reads CASSLVSSGSNEQFF. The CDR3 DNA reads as TGCGCCAGCAGCTTGGTGTCTAGCGGAAGCAATGAGCAGTTCTTC.